This TCR beta chain was profiled in a study of blood T cell repertoires in COVID-19. Study-wide background: COVID-19 samples, acute and convalescent, were from the United States, Italy and Spain.

In the original workflow: By means of reference gene primer amplification, nucleated cell counts were estimated. The assay was immunoSEQ multiplex PCR, and TCRdb's table has in-frame clones only and misses some. That table furnishes V, J and clone size, whereas the DNA furnished D and trimming. The sample contains a few hundred thousand clones, around 87% of which appear only once. Among Cohort 3 donors, those recovered had two negative PCRs, clearance, or symptom resolution. Germline V gives CDR1 MNHEY, CDR2 SVGEGT. With V trimmed by 6 bases and J by 6 bases, 5 bases remained unmatched. The CDR3 sequence is 14 residues long.

The rearrangement joins TRBV6-2 or TRBV6-3 to TRBJ2-7; 13 nucleotides agree with TRBD2. The receptor was isolated from a woman between 50 and 59 years old who had recovered from COVID-19. The material sequenced was PBMCs or T cells enriched from blood (not recorded which). CDR3 region: CASSGLAGALEQYF. CDR3 nucleotide sequence: TGTGCCAGCAGCGGACTAGCGGGAGCCCTCGAGCAGTACTTC.